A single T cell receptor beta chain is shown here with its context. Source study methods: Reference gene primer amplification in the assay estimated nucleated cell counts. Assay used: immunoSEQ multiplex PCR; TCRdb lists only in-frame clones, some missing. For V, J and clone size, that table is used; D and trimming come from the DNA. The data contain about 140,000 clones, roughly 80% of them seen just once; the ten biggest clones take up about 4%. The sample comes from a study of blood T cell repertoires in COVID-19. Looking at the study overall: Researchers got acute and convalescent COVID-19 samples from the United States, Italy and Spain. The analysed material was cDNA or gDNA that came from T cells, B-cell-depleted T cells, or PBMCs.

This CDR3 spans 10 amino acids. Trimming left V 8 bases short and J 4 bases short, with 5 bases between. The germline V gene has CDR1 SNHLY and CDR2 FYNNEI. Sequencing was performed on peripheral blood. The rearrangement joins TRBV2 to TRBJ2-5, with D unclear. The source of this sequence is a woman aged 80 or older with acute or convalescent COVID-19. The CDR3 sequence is CASGRETQYF. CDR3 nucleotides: TGTGCCAGCGGCAGAGAGACCCAGTACTTC.